Shown below are 14 T cell receptor beta chains from a single sample sequenced in a study of CD8 T cells in ankylosing spondylitis. Their cognate antigens are unknown. General study points: In ankylosing spondylitis blood, a motif of several highly homologous TCR beta variants appeared characteristic.

TCRdb re-analysed the 5' RACE reads in MiXCR, keeping a single row per CDR3 protein. The sample has some 840,000 distinct CDR3 sequences, roughly 10% seen once. The material sequenced was blood, either unsorted or a sorted T cell fraction (not recorded which). These receptors came from a male donor with ankylosing spondylitis.

In its sample, this clonotype was seen a few times. This chain uses TRBV5-6 with TRBJ2-5; D call uncertain. The V gene lost 4 bases and the J gene lost 5 bases, with 12 bases spanning the gap. The CDR3 is 13 amino acids. Germline values: CDR1 SGHDT, CDR2 YYEEEE. The CDR3 nucleotides read TGTGCCAGCAGCCCGAATCATTTGGAGACCCAGTACTTC. Its translation is CASSPNHLETQYF.

A few counts support this clonotype. The rearrangement links TRBV6-5 to TRBJ1-3, with D uncertain. The ends were cut back, 0 bases at V and 2 bases at J, with 8 bases in the middle. Germline CDR1 and CDR2: MNHEY and SVGAGI. The CDR3 consists of 15 residues. The CDR3 reads CASSYSTTPGNTIYF. Written as DNA, the CDR3 is TGTGCCAGCAGTTACTCGACGACACCTGGAAACACCATATATTTT.

This clonotype turned up a few times. The chain links TRBV20-1 to TRBJ2-4; possible D gene TRBD1, 6 bases. V was clipped by 5 bases and J by 5 bases, with 13 bases between them. CDR1 DFQATT and CDR2 SNEGSKA come from the germline V gene (reference sequence). This CDR3 has 13 amino acids. This CDR3 reads CSAPLRTENIQYF. CDR3 nucleotide sequence: TGCAGTGCTCCCTTGAGGACAGAAAACATTCAGTACTTC.

This clonotype has more than one count but fewer than ten. This rearrangement joins TRBV5-1 to TRBJ2-2; D possibly uses TRBD1 or TRBD2 (6 bases each). From germline, CDR1 is SGHRS and CDR2 YFSETQ. The CDR3 contains 15 residues. V lost 3 bases and J lost 6, with 15 bases in between. The CDR3 sequence: CASSYAGGLAGELFF. The CDR3 DNA reads as TGCGCCAGCAGCTACGCCGGGGGCCTAGCCGGGGAGCTGTTTTTT.

This clonotype has a count of ten or more. The chain is built from TRBV28 and TRBJ1-2; a weak D match, TRBD1 (6 bases). V was cut by 7 bases and J by 7 bases, with 19 bases left in between. This CDR3 is built from 14 residues. CDR1 is MDHEN and CDR2 is SYDVKM in the germline V gene. CDR3 bases: TGTGCCAGCACCCCCATGGGGGGCGGGTTTGGCTACACCTTC. It translates to CASTPMGGGFGYTF.

This clonotype was seen many times. The J gene is TRBJ2-1, the V gene TRBV18, with 12 bases matching TRBD2. With 3 bases clipped from V and 5 bases from J, the junction kept 2 bases outside the gene matches. The CDR3 spans 15 residues. The V gene's germline CDR1 is KGHSH and CDR2 LQKENI. For the CDR3, the DNA is TGTGCCAGCTCACCCGGACTAGCGGGACACAATGAGCAGTTCTTC. Translating it yields CASSPGLAGHNEQFF.

Only a few counts were recorded for this clonotype. One junction end disagrees with the germline gene, perhaps due to a read error. The J gene is TRBJ2-3, the V gene TRBV7-2; no clear D gene. Germline CDR1 and CDR2: SGHTA and FQGNSA. The CDR3 totals 11 residues. The DNA of the CDR3 is TGTGCCAGCAGCTTGGTAGATACGCAGTTTTTT. Its protein is CASSLVDTQFF.

V is TRBV27 and J is TRBJ2-1, with D maybe TRBD2 (6 bases). Trimming left V 4 bases short and J 10 bases short, with 14 bases between. Germline CDR1 MNHEY, CDR2 SMNVEV (reference sequence). CDR3 length equals 13 residues. Here the CDR3 reads CASSYQVSGEQFF. DNA for the CDR3: TGTGCCAGCAGTTACCAGGTGAGCGGGGAGCAGTTCTTC.

This clonotype was observed many times. This chain uses TRBV6-5 with TRBJ2-5; 10 bases are shared with TRBD2. The germline V gene has CDR1 MNHEY and CDR2 SVGAGI. Trimming at V came to 4 bases and at J to 5 bases, leaving 10 bases not matched to a gene. The CDR3 extends over 16 amino acids. The CDR3 nucleotides are TGTGCCAGCAGTTCAAAAGTCCTAGCGGGGGTGGAGACCCAGTACTTC. Translated: CASSSKVLAGVETQYF.

This clonotype showed up many times. The chain carries TRBV20-1 and TRBJ2-1; 7 bases fit TRBD1. V lost 4 bases and J lost 5; bases outside the gene matches: 5. The length of the CDR3 is 13 residues. CDR1 is DFQATT and CDR2 is SNEGSKA in the germline V gene (reference sequence). CDR3 sequence (DNA): TGCAGTGCTACCGGACAGGCCCACAATGAGCAGTTCTTC. Encoded protein: CSATGQAHNEQFF.

The sample holds many counts of this clonotype. The chain uses TRBV29-1 and TRBJ2-2, with D unclear. CDR1 and CDR2 from the germline V gene are SQVTM and ANQGSEA. The CDR3 runs 14 residues. Between the trimmed V and J ends, which lost 8 bases and 0 bases, there was a span of 13 bases. Written as DNA, the CDR3 is TGCAGCACCTCCGGGCCCGCGAACACCGGGGAGCTGTTTTTT. Translation gives CSTSGPANTGELFF.

The CDR3 DNA is TGTGCCAGCAGCTTGGCCCTCAGGGGAATGACCGGGGAGCTGTTTTTT. Protein sequence: CASSLALRGMTGELFF. The V gene is TRBV5-6, the J gene TRBJ2-2; D is possibly TRBD1 (6 bases). The CDR3 is made up of 16 amino acids. Germline V lookup: CDR1 SGHDT, CDR2 YYEEEE. V lost 0 bases and J lost 5, with 14 bases in between.

This clonotype has more than one count but fewer than ten. The rearrangement uses TRBV20-1 and TRBJ2-3, with 9 nucleotides matching TRBD2. V shed 4 bases and J 4 bases; nucleotides not matched to a gene: 3. Germline V gene sequence: CDR1 DFQATT, CDR2 SNEGSKA (reference sequence). The CDR3 runs 13 residues. The CDR3 region is CSAIGGGADTQYF. As DNA, the CDR3 is TGCAGTGCTATTGGCGGGGGGGCAGATACGCAGTATTTT.

The sample holds a few counts of this clonotype. The chain combines TRBV6-6 with TRBJ2-3, with a possible D match to TRBD2 (7 bases). Germline CDR1 is MNHNY and CDR2 is SVGAGI (reference sequence). The V gene lost 8 bases and the J gene lost 4 bases, with 10 bases spanning the gap. The CDR3 contains 12 residues. CDR3 DNA: TGTGCCAGCGGGGGGGCTCCAGATACGCAGTATTTT. Its protein is CASGGAPDTQYF.